Shown below are 3 T cell receptor beta chains from a single sample sequenced in a study of shared clonotypes between healthy human individuals. It was CD45RO-negative cells, positively selected for CCR7, that made up naive CD8 cells, with terminally differentiated effector memory CD45RA+ cells excluded. Using immunoSEQ multiplex PCR, the repertoire was profiled, and TCRdb retains in-frame clones only, with some absent. Found here are approximately 590,000 clones, around 95% of them singletons; the top ten hold roughly 0.1%. Sequenced material: naive CD8+ T cells sorted from blood. Receptors were obtained from a woman aged 25-40 years in good health.

The chain recombines TRBV7-3 with TRBJ2-1; tentative D call: TRBD1 (5 bases). The CDR3 length is 13 residues. Germline V gene data show CDR1 as SGHTA and CDR2 as FQGTGA. Deletions cut 5 bases from V and 6 bases from J, with 11 bases between. The CDR3 nucleotides are TGTGCCAGCAGCCAGGGAAGGGGCAATGAGCAGTTCTTC. Residues: CASSQGRGNEQFF.

The genes are TRBV30 and TRBJ2-7, with a weak D call TRBD1 (6 bases). The germline gives CDR1 GTSNPN, CDR2 SVGIG (reference sequence). This CDR3 contains 12 residues. V was shortened by 7 bases and J by 0 bases, with 10 bases between the two germline ends. CDR3 bases: TGTGCCTCCGACAGGAGCTCCTACGAGCAGTACTTC. It translates to CASDRSSYEQYF.

The chain links TRBV7-9 to TRBJ2-5; a possible D gene is TRBD2 (6 bases). The CDR3 extends over 15 amino acids. From germline, CDR1 is SEHNR and CDR2 FQNEAQ (reference sequence). V gave up 3 bases and J gave up 4 bases, with 15 bases separating them. For the CDR3, the DNA is TGTGCCAGCAGCTTTTCGGCGGGAATGGGAGAGACCCAGTACTTC. Its protein is CASSFSAGMGETQYF.